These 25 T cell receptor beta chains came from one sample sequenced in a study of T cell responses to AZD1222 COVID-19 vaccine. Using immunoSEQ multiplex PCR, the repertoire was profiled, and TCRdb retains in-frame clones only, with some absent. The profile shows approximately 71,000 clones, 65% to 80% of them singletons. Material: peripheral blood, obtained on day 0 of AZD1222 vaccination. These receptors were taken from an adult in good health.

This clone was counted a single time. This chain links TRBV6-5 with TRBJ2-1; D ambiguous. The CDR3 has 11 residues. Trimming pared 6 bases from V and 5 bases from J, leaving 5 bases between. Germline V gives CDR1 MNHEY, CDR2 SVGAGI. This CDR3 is CASRINNEQFF. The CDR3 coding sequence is TGTGCCAGCAGGATAAACAATGAGCAGTTCTTC.

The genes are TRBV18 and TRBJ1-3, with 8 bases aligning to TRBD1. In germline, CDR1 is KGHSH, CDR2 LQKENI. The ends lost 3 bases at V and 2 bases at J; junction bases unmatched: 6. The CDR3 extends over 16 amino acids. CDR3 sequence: CASSPIGQGPGNTIYF. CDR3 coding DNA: TGTGCCAGCTCACCGATCGGACAGGGACCTGGAAACACCATATATTTT.

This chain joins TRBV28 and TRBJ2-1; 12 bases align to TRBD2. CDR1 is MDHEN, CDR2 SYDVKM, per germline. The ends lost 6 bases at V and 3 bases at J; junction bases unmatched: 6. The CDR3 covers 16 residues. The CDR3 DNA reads TGTGCCAGCAGCAACGGACTAGCGGGGCTCTACAATGAGCAGTTCTTC. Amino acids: CASSNGLAGLYNEQFF.

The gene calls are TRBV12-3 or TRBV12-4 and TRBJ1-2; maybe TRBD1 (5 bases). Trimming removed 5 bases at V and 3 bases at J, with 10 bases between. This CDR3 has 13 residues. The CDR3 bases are TGTGCCAGCAGTCATGCGGGGGACTATGGCTACACCTTC. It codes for CASSHAGDYGYTF.

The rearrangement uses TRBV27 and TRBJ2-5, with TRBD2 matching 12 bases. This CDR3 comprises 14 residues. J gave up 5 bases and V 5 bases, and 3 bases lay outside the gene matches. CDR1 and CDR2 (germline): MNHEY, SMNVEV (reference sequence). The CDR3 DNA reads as TGTGCCAGCAGTACTCTAGCGGGGGGGGAGACCCAGTACTTC. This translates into CASSTLAGGETQYF.

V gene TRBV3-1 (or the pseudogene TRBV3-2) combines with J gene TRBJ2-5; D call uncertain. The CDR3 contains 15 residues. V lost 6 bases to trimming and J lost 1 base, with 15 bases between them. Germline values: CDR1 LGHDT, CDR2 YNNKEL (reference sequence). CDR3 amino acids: CASSHDLGRQETQYF. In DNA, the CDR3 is TGTGCCAGCAGTCACGATCTCGGCCGCCAAGAGACCCAGTACTTC.

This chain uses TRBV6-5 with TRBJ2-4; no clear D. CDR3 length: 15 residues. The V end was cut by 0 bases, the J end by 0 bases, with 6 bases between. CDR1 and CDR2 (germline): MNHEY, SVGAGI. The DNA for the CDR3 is TGTGCCAGCAGTTACTCGAATATAGCCAAAAACATTCAGTACTTC. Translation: CASSYSNIAKNIQYF.

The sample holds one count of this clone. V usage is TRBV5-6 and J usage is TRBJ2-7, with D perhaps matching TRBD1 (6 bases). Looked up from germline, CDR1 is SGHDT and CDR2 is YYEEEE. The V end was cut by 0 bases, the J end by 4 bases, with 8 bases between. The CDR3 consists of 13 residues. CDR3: CASSLVQGYEQYF. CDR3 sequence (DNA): TGTGCCAGCAGCTTGGTACAGGGATACGAGCAGTACTTC.

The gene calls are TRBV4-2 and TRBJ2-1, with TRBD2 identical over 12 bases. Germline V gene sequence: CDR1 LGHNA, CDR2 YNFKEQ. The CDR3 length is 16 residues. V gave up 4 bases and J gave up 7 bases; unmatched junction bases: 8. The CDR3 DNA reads TGTGCCAGCAGCCGAGCGACTAGCGGGGGACAAAATGAGCAGTTCTTC. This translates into CASSRATSGGQNEQFF.

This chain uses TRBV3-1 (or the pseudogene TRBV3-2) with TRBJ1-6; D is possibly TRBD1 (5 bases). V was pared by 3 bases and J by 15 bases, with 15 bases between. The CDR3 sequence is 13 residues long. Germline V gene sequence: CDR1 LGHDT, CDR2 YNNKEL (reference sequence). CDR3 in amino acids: CASSHDETAGLHF. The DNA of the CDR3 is TGTGCCAGCAGCCACGACGAGACAGCCGGCCTCCACTTT.

The CDR3 nucleotides are TGTGCCAGCAGCTTTGAGTCTCAGCCCCAGCATTTT. This encodes CASSFESQPQHF. V usage is TRBV7-9 and J usage is TRBJ1-5; D call uncertain. Germline loops: CDR1 SEHNR, CDR2 FQNEAQ (reference sequence). The CDR3 has 12 amino acids. Between the trimmed V and J ends, which lost 3 bases and 6 bases, there was a span of 6 bases.

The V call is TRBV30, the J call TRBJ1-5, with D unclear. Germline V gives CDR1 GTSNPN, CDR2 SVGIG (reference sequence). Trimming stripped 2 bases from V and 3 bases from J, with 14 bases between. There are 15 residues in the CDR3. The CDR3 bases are TGTGCCTGGAGTCGAGGACCCTGGGTCAATCAGCCCCAGCATTTT. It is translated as CAWSRGPWVNQPQHF. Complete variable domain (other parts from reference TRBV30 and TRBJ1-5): SQTIHQWPATLVQPVGSPLSLECTVEGTSNPNLYWYRQAAGRGLQLLFYSVGIGQISSEVPQNLSASRPQDRQFILSSKKLLLSDSGFYLCAWSRGPWVNQPQHFGDGTRLSIL.

The CDR3 loop is CASSQRSNNEQFF. The CDR3 nucleotides read TGTGCCAGCAGCCAGCGCAGTAACAATGAGCAGTTCTTC. V and J are TRBV3-1 (or the pseudogene TRBV3-2) and TRBJ2-1; D is undetermined. CDR1 LGHDT and CDR2 YNNKEL come from the germline V gene (reference sequence). With 3 bases removed from V and 5 bases from J, the gap between germline ends came to 8 bases. The CDR3 loop spans 13 amino acids.

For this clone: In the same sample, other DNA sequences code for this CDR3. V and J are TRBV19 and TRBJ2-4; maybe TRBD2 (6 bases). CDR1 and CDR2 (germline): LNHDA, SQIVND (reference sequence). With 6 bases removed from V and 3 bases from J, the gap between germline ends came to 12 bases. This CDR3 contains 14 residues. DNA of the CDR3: TGTGCCAGTAGCCAACCGGGGGACAAAAACATTCAGTACTTC. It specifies CASSQPGDKNIQYF.

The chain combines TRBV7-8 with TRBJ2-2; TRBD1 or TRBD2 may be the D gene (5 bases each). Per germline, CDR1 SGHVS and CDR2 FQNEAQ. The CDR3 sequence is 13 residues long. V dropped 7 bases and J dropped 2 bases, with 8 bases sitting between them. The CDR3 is CASMRGNTGELFF. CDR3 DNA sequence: TGTGCCAGCATGAGGGGAAACACCGGGGAGCTGTTTTTT.

CDR3 sequence: CASSLGDKTPLHF. The CDR3 DNA follows: TGTGCCAGCAGCTTAGGGGACAAGACACCCCTCCACTTT. The chain couples TRBV7-9 to TRBJ1-6, with D perhaps matching TRBD1 (6 bases). Germline-derived CDR1 and CDR2 are SEHNR and FQNEAQ (reference sequence). V was clipped by 1 base and J by 11 bases, with 9 bases between them. This CDR3 region has 13 residues.

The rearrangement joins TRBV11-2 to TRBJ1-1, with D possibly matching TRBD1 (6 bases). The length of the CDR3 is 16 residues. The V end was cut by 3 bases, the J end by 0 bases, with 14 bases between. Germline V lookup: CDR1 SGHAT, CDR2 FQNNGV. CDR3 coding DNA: TGTGCCAGCAGCTTGGCGCAGGGGAGGATGAACACTGAAGCTTTCTTT. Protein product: CASSLAQGRMNTEAFF. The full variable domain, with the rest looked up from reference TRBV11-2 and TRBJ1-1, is EAGVAQSPRYKIIEKRQSVAFWCNPISGHATLYWYQQILGQGPKLLIQFQNNGVVDDSQLPKDRFSAERLKGVDSTLKIQPAKLEDSAVYLCASSLAQGRMNTEAFFGQGTRLTVV.

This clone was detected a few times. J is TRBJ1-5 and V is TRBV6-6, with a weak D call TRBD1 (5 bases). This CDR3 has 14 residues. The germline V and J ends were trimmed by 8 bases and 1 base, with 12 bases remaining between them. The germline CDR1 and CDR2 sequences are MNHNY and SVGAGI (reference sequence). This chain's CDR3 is CASVRGGSNQPQHF. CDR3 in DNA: TGTGCCAGCGTTCGGGGGGGAAGCAATCAGCCCCAGCATTTT.

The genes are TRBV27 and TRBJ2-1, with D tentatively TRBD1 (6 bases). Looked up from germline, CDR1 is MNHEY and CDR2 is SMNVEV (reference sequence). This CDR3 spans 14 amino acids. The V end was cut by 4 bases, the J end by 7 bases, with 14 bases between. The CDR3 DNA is TGTGCCAGCAGTTCCTCCAGGGGTGGGAATGAGCAGTTCTTC. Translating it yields CASSSSRGGNEQFF.

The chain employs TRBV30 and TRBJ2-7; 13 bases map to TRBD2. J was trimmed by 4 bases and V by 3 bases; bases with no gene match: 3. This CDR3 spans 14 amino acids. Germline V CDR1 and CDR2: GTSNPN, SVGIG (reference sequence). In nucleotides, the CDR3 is TGTGCCTGGAGGACTAGCGGGGGGTATTACGAGCAGTACTTC. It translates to CAWRTSGGYYEQYF.

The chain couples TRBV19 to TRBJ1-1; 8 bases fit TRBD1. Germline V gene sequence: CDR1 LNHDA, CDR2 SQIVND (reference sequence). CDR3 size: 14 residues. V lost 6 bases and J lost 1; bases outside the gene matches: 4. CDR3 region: CASSHGTGNTEAFF. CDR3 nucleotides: TGTGCCAGTAGCCATGGGACAGGGAACACTGAAGCTTTCTTT.

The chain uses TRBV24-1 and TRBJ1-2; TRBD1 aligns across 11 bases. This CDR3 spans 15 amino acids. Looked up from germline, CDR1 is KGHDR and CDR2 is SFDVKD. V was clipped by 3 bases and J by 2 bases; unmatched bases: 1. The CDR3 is CATSDRTGGNYGYTF. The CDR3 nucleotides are TGTGCCACCAGTGATAGGACAGGGGGCAACTATGGCTACACCTTC.

The CDR3 is CASSETTPLWGGQYEQYF. CDR3 sequence (DNA): TGTGCCAGCAGTGAAACCACTCCATTATGGGGGGGGCAGTACGAGCAGTACTTC. This rearrangement joins TRBV2 to TRBJ2-7; possible D gene TRBD2, 7 bases. Germline assignment: CDR1 SNHLY and CDR2 FYNNEI. The CDR3 sequence is 18 residues long. The germline V and J ends were trimmed by 2 bases and 4 bases, with 24 bases remaining between them.

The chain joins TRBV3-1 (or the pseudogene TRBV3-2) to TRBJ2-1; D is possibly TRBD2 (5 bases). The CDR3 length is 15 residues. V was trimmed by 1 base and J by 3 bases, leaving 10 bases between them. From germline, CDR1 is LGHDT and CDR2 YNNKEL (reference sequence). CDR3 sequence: CASSQGLAVYNEQFF. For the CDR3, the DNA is TGTGCCAGCAGCCAAGGTCTAGCCGTCTACAATGAGCAGTTCTTC.

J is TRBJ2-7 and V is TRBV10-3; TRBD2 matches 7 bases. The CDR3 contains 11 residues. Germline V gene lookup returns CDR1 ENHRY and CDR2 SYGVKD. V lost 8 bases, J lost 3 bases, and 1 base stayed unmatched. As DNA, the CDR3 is TGTGCCATCCGGGACTACTACGAGCAGTACTTC. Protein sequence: CAIRDYYEQYF.